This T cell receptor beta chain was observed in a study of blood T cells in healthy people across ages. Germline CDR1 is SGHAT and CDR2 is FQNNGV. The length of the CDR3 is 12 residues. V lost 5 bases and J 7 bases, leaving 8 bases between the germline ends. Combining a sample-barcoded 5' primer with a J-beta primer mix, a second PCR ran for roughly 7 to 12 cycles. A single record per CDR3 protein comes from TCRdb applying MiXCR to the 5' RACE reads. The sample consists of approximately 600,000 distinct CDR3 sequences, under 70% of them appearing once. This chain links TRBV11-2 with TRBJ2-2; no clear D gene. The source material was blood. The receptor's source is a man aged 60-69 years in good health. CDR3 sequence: CASSLNGGELFF. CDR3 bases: TGTGCCAGCAGCCTCAACGGCGGGGAGCTGTTTTTT.